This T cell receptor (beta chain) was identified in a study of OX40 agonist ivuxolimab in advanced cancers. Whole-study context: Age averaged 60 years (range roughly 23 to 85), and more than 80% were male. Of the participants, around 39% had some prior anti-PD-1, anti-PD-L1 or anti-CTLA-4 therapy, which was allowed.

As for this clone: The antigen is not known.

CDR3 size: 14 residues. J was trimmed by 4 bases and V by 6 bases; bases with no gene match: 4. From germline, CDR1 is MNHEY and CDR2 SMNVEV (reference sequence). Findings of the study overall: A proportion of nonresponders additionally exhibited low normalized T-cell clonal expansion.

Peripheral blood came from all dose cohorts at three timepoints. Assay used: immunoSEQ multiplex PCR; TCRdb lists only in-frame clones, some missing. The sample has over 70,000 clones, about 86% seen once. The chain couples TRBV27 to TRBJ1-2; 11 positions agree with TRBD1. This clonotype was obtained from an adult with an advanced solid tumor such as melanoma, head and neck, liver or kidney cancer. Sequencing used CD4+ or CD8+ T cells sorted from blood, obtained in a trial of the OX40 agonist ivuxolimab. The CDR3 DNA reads TGTGCCAGCAGGCCGGGACAGGGGGGCTATGGCTACACCTTC. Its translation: CASRPGQGGYGYTF.